Below are 2 T cell receptor beta chains sequenced from a single sample in a study of response to subunit inactivated influenza vaccine. MiXCR, applied by TCRdb to the RT-PCR reads, yields one record per CDR3 protein. The profile covers hundreds of thousands of distinct CDR3 sequences, with roughly 15% appearing a single time and 7.5% to 8% taken by the ten largest. The source was PBMCs from blood, collected 14 days before vaccination. The receptors derive from a man aged 50-59 years who received an inactivated influenza vaccine.

V usage is TRBV15 and J usage is TRBJ1-4; the match to TRBD1 covers 7 bases. J was trimmed by 8 bases and V by 6 bases; bases with no gene match: 9. This CDR3 contains 14 residues. Germline V gives CDR1 LNHNV, CDR2 YYDKDF (reference sequence). CDR3 bases: TGTGCCACCAGTATCGACAGGGCCGGGGAAAAACTGTTTTTT. Amino acids: CATSIDRAGEKLFF.

In this sample, this clonotype turned up a few times. This sequence joins TRBV3-1 and TRBJ2-1; TRBD2 aligns across 9 bases. CDR1 and CDR2 from the germline V gene are LGHDT and YNNKEL (reference sequence). The J segment lost 4 bases and the V segment lost 2 bases, leaving 15 bases of the junction unmatched. This CDR3 is 19 amino acids long. The CDR3 coding sequence is TGTGCCAGCAGCCAACAACCTAGCGGGGTGACACTCAGGTACAATGAGCAGTTCTTC. This translates into CASSQQPSGVTLRYNEQFF.